The present T cell receptor (beta chain) was sequenced within a study of metastatic and nonmetastatic thyroid tumors. General study findings and limits: A significant increase in TCR beta diversity was reportedly seen in malignant thyroid tumors relative to benign nodules, in blood and tumor.

Germline lookup yields CDR1 GTSNPN and CDR2 SVGIG (reference sequence). This CDR3 is built from 14 residues. Unmatched junction bases numbered 3, after V lost 2 bases and J lost 2 bases. Every patient was untreated before thyroid surgery. Many counts were recorded for this clone. Its antigen is still unknown. TCRdb re-called the PCR reads via MiXCR. The data hold approximately 37,000 clones, with roughly 15% observed a single time. The receptor comes from a male donor with papillary thyroid cancer or a benign thyroid nodule (not recorded which). Some clones in this sample may be carry-over from other donors' samples. The sequenced material came from blood. The chain is built from TRBV30 and TRBJ2-7, with 10 bases identical to TRBD2. CDR3 DNA sequence: TGTGCCTGGAGTATCGGACTAGCGGCCTACGAGCAGTACTTC. Translating gives CAWSIGLAAYEQYF.